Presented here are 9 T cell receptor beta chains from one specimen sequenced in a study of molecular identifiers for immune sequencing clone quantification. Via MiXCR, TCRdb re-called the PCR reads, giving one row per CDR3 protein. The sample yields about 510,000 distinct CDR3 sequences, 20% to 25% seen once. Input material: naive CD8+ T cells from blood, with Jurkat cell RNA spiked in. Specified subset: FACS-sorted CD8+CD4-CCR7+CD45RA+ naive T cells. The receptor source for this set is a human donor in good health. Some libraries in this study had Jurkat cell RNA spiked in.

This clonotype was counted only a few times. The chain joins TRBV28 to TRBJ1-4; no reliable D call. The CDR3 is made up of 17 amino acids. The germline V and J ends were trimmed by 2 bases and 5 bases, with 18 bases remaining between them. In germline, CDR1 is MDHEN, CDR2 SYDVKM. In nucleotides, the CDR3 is TGTGCCAGCAGTTTAAGAAGAGCCGACGACTTGAATGAAAAACTGTTTTTT. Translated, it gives CASSLRRADDLNEKLFF.

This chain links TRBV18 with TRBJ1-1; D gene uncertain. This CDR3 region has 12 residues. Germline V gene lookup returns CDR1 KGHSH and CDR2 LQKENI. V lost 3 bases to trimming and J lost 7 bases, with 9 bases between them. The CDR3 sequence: CASSPTVYEAFF. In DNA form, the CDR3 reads TGTGCCAGCTCACCTACAGTATATGAAGCTTTCTTT.

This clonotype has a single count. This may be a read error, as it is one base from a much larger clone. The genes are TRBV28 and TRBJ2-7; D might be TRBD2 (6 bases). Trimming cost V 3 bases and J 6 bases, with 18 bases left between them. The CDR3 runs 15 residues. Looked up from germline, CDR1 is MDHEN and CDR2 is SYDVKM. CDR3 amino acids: CASSFPAIAAPEQYF. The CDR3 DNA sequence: TGTGCCAGCAGTTTCCCTGCGATAGCGGCGCCCGAGCAGTACTTC.

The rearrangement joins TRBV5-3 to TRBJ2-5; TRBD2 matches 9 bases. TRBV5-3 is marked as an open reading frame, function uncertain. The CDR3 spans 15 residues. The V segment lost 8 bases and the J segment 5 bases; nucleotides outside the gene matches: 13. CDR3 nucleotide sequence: TGTGCCAGCACACATAGCGGGAGTGGATTGGAGACCCAGTACTTC. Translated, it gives CASTHSGSGLETQYF.

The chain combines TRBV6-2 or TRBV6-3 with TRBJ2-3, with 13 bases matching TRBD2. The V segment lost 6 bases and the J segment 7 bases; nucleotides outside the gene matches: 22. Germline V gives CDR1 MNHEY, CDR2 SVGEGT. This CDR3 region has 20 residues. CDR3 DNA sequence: TGTGCCAGCAGATCTACCACCGGGACTAGCGGGGCCACCCTCGATAATACGCAGTATTTT. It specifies CASRSTTGTSGATLDNTQYF.

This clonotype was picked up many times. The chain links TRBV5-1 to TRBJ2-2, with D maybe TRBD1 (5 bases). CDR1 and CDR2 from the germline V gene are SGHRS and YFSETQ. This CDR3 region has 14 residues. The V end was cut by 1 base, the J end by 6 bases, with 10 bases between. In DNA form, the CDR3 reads TGCGCCAGCAGCTTGAGGAAGGGGTCCGGGGAGCTGTTTTTT. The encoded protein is CASSLRKGSGELFF.

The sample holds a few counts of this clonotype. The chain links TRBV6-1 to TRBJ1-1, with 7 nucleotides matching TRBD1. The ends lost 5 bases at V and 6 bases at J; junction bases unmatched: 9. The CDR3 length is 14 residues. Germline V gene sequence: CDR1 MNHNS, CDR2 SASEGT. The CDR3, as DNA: TGTGCCAGCAGTTATGGACAGGTGGACCCTGAAGCTTTCTTT. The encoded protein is CASSYGQVDPEAFF.

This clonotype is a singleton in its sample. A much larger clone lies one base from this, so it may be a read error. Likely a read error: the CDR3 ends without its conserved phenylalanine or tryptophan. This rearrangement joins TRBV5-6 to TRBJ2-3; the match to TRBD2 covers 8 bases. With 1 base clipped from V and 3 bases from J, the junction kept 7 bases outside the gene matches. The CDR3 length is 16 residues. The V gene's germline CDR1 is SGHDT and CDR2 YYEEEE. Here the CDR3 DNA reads TGTGCCAGCAGCTTGCTGGGGAGCGGGGGAACAGATACGCAGTATTCT. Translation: CASSLLGSGGTDTQYS.

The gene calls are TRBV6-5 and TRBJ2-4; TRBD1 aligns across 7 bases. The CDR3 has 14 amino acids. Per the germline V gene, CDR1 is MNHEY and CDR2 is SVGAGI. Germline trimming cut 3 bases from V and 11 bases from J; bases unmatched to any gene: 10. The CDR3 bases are TGTGCCAGCAGTTATGACAGGGTCGCGGACGTTCAGTACTTC. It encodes CASSYDRVADVQYF.